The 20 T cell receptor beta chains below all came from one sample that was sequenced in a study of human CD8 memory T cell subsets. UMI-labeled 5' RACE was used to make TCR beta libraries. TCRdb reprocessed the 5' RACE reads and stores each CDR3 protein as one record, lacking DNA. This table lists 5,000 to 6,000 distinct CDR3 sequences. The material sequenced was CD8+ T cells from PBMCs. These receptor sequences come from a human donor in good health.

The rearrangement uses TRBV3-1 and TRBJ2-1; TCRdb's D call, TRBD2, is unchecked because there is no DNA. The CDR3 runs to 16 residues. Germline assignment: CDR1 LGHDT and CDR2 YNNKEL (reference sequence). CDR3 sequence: CASSQDIGTRGNEQFF.

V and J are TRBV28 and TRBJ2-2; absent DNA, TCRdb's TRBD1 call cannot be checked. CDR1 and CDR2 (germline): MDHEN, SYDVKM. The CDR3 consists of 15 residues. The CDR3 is CASSYRDRGTGELFF.

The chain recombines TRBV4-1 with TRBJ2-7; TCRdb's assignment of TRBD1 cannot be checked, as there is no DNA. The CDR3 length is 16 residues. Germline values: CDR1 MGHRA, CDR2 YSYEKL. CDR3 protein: CASSSKTTGGPYEQYF.

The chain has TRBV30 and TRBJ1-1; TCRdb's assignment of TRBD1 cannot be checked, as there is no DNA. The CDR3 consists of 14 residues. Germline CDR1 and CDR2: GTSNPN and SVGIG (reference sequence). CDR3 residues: CAWTFQARRGEAFF.

The CDR3 is CASSEDGRVRETQYF. This chain uses TRBV2 with TRBJ2-5. Looked up from germline, CDR1 is SNHLY and CDR2 is FYNNEI. CDR3 length: 15 amino acids.

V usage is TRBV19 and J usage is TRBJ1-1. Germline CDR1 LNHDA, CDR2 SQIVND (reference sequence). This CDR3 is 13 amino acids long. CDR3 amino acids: CASTMGRNTEAFF. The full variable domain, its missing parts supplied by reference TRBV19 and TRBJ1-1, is DGGITQSPKYLFRKEGQNVTLSCEQNLNHDAMYWYRQDPGQGLRLIYYSQIVNDFQKGDIAEGYSVSREKKESFPLTVTSAQKNPTAFYLCASTMGRNTEAFFGQGTRLTVV.

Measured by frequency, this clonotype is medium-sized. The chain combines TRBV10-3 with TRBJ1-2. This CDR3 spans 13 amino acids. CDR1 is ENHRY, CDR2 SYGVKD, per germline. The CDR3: CAISESYSYGYTF.

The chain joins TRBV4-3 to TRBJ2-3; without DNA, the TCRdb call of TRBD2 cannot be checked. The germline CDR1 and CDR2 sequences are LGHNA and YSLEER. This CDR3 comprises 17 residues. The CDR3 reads CASSQEGPRETADTQYF.

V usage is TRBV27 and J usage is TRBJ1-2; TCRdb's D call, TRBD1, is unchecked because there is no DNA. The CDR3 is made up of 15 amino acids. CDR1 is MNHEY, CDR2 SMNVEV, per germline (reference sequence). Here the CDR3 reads CASSETGGGHYGYTF.

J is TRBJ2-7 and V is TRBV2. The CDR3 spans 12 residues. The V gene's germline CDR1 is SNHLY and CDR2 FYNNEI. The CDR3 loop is CASSEKTYEQYF. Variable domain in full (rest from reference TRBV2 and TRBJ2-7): EPEVTQTPSHQVTQMGQEVILRCVPISNHLYFYWYRQILGQKVEFLVSFYNNEISEKSEIFDDQFSVERPDGSNFTLKIRSTKLEDSAMYFCASSEKTYEQYFGPGTRLTVT.

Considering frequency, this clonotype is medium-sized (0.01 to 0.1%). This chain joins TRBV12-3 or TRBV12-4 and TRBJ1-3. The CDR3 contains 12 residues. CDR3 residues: CASPGLDNTIYF.

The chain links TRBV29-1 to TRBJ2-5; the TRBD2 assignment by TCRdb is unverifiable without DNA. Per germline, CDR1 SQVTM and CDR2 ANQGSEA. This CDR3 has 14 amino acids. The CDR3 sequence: CSVRDIAGGETQYF.

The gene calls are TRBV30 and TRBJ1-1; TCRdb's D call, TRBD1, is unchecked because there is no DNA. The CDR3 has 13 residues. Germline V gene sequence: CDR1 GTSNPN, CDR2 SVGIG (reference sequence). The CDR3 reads CAWSGTGAPEAFF.

The CDR3 loop reads CAISEPDSVQGDEQFF. J is TRBJ2-1 and V is TRBV10-3; absent DNA, TCRdb's TRBD1 call cannot be checked. CDR3 length equals 16 residues. Germline V lookup: CDR1 ENHRY, CDR2 SYGVKD.

CDR3 protein: CASSPTRNEQFF. V usage is TRBV7-9 and J usage is TRBJ2-1; TCRdb indicates TRBD2, and absent DNA this call remains unverified. Germline V CDR1 and CDR2: SEHNR, FQNEAQ (reference sequence). CDR3 length: 12 amino acids. Variable domain in full (rest from reference TRBV7-9 and TRBJ2-1): DTGVSQNPRHKITKRGQNVTFRCDPISEHNRLYWYRQTLGQGPEFLTYFQNEAQLEKSRLLSDRFSAERPKGSFSTLEIQRTEQGDSAMYLCASSPTRNEQFFGPGTRLTVL.

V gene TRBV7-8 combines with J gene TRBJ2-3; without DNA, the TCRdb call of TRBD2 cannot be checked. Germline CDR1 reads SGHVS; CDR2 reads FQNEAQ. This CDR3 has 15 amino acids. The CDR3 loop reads CASSTVSGGTDTQYF.

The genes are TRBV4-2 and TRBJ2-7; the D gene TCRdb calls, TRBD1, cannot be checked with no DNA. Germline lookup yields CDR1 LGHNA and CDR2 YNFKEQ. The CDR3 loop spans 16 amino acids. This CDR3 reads CASSQIPRDSTYEQYF.

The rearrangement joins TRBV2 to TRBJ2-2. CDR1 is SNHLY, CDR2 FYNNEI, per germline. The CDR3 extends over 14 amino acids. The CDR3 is CASSEEMDTGELFF.

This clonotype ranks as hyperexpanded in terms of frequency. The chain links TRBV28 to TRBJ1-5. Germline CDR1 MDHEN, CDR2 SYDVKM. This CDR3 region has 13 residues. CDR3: CATQWRGNQPQHF.

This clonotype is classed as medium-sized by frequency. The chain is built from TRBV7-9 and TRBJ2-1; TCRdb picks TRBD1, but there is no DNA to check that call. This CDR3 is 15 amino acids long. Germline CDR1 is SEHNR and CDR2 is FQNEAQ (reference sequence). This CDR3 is CASRPGRGSYNEQFF. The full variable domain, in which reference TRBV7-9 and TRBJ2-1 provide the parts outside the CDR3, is DTGVSQNPRHKITKRGQNVTFRCDPISEHNRLYWYRQTLGQGPEFLTYFQNEAQLEKSRLLSDRFSAERPKGSFSTLEIQRTEQGDSAMYLCASRPGRGSYNEQFFGPGTRLTVL.